This T cell receptor (beta chain) comes out of a study of blood T cells in healthy people across ages (dated by TCRdb to 2014 to 2015). Notes on the research overall: In model experiments, template switching captured about one uniquely barcoded TCR beta cDNA molecule for every two T cells. The study analyzed two additional independent replicas of 1 million unique cDNA reads from the same blood draw for two donors, one aged 18 to 30 and one aged 80 or older. Donors were grouped into four age groups: young (average 16 years), middle-aged (roughly 40), aged (approximately 67) and long-lived (just over 80). To avoid experimental bias, donors of different ages were distributed randomly across sequencing lanes. To track age-related changes in TCR beta repertoire diversity, the study relied on deep sequencing normalized with unique cDNA molecular identifiers.

Donors were under 40 systemically healthy Caucasian individuals from Russia aged roughly 6 to 100 years. Approximately 11 milliliters of peripheral blood were drawn from each donor into EDTA-treated Vacutainer tubes. Ficoll-Paque density-gradient centrifugation was used to isolate PBMCs, with at least 6 million per sample. Total RNA, at least 6 micrograms per sample, was extracted from PBMCs with Trizol reagent. For every donor, flow cytometry on a PBMC aliquot measured the percentage of naive CD45RAhigh/CD27high T cells. Reading the germline V gene gives CDR1 SGHRS and CDR2 YFSETQ. From V the trimming removes 4 bases and from J it removes 5 bases, while the gene matches leave 5 bases of the junction unaccounted for. The CDR3 goes from the cysteine to the phenylalanine over 15 residues. The only DNA kept is the CDR3, 45 bases in frame from the first base. This clonotype was seen many times. This receptor's antigen is unknown. No per-base quality is available; no much larger clone lies one base away.

Library creation used 5' RACE. Sequenced using an Illumina HiSeq 2500. A second roughly 7 to 12 cycle PCR used a sample-barcoded 5' primer and a J-beta primer mix. A template-switch 5' adaptor carrying 12 random nucleotides introduced a unique molecular identifier onto each TCR beta cDNA molecule. At least 2.5 million CDR3-containing paired-end reads were obtained from each sample. First-strand cDNA synthesis was performed from all RNA using the Mint cDNA synthesis kit, with priming by a TRBC-specific oligonucleotide. All cDNA was treated with uracil-DNA glycosylase and then went through a first 18-cycle PCR with the universal primers M1SS and BC2_uni_R. On the authors' methods: For normalization, 1 million high-quality reads, each with a distinct molecular identifier, were randomly selected from each sample. Instead of being binned into consensus sequences, reads with shared molecular identifiers were discarded. MiTCR, with a Q25 quality threshold and the strictest error-elimination algorithm, was used for CDR3 identification, clonotype clustering and error correction. Lower-bound total TCR beta diversity was estimated with a nonparametric unseen species model using Euler transformation. The raw public reads went through TCRdb reprocessing: fastp at Q25, MiXCR clone calling, in-frame beta chains kept. Each CDR3 protein appears once, grouped with its most common genes and DNA. The V and J calls, along with clone size, are taken from TCRdb and not from the paper's own processing. For this sample the table gives approximately 1,000,000 distinct CDR3 sequences, of which over 35% were detected only once. The ten most abundant clones make up approximately 17% of the sample.

Overall study results and their limits: Since profiling was done on bulk unsorted PBMCs, naive and antigen-experienced compartments could not be conclusively compared. A strong correlation was found between observed TCR beta diversity and the percentage of naive T cells measured by flow cytometry. Estimates of total diversity based on one million sequenced T cells were regarded as lower bounds and as underestimates. Because donor CMV infection status was unknown, age-related changes in expanded clonotypes were potentially confounded. Observed TCR beta diversity per million T cells fell roughly linearly with age, and a significant reduction was already apparent by age around 40. Compared with the aged group, the long-lived group had more naive CD4+ T cells, fewer expanded clones and increased TCR diversity, suggesting age selection.

The chain uses TRBV5-1 and TRBJ2-1; 11 central bases correspond to TRBD2. This TCR was sampled from a woman in her sixties in good health. The sample taken for sequencing was blood. For the CDR3, the sequence is CASSSGTSGHNEQFF. The DNA reads TGCGCCAGCAGCAGCGGGACTAGCGGTCACAATGAGCAGTTCTTC. Outside the CDR3, residues come from the reference TRBV5-1 and TRBJ2-1 proteins, so the full variable domain is: KAGVTQTPRYLIKTRGQQVTLSCSPISGHRSVSWYQQTPGQGLQFLFEYFSETQRNKGNFPGRFSGRQFSNSRSEMNVSTLELGDSALYLCASSSGTSGHNEQFFGPGTRLTVL.